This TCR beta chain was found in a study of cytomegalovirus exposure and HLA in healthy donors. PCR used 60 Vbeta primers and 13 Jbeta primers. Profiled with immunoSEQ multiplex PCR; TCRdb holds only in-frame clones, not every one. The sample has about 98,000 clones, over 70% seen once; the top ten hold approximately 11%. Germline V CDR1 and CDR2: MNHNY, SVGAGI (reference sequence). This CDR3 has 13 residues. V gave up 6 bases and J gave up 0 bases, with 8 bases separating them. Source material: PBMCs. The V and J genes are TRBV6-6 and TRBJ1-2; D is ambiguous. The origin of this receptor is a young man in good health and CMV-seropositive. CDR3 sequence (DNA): TGTGCCAGCAGAGACATAGCTAACTATGGCTACACCTTC. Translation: CASRDIANYGYTF.